This entry lists 17 T cell receptor beta chains sequenced from one sample in a study of blood T cell repertoires in COVID-19 (dated by TCRdb to the early 2020s). The library was generated by the immunoSEQ multiplex PCR assay. This is the immuneACCESS table as TCRdb keeps it, with only in-frame sequences that have V and J called. A part of the clones is gone; compared with another copy, unresolved V genes explain less than half, and the rest is unexplained. Within this sample are around 300,000 clones, with roughly nine tenths of them counted one time only. In total, the top ten clones hold 1.9% of the sample. The sample was PBMCs or T cells enriched from blood (not recorded which). These receptors were obtained from a woman in her fifties or sixties who had recovered from COVID-19.

The chain has TRBV5-1 and TRBJ1-5; 7 bases line up with TRBD1. The CDR3 is made up of 13 amino acids. Germline-derived CDR1 and CDR2 are SGHRS and YFSETQ. V lost 2 bases and J lost 5; bases outside the gene matches: 1. The CDR3 loop reads CASSFDRDQPQHF. CDR3 sequence (DNA): TGCGCCAGCAGCTTTGACAGGGATCAGCCCCAGCATTTT.

This chain connects TRBV6-5 to TRBJ1-1; D is perhaps TRBD1 (5 bases). CDR3 length equals 13 residues. Germline V gene sequence: CDR1 MNHEY, CDR2 SVGAGI. V lost 4 bases and J lost 0, with 6 bases in between. Here the CDR3 DNA reads TGTGCCAGCAGTTGGGGCCTGAACACTGAAGCTTTCTTT. It is translated as CASSWGLNTEAFF.

The V call is TRBV5-1, the J call TRBJ2-3; D is ambiguous. The length of the CDR3 is 12 residues. Per the germline V gene, CDR1 is SGHRS and CDR2 is YFSETQ. V was shortened by 4 bases and J by 5 bases, with 8 bases between the two germline ends. CDR3 coding DNA: TGCGCCAGCAGCCATTCCCAAGATACGCAGTATTTT. Its protein product is CASSHSQDTQYF.

The chain links TRBV2 to TRBJ2-5, with TRBD2 as a possible D gene (5 bases). The CDR3 length is 14 residues. CDR1 is SNHLY, CDR2 FYNNEI, per germline. Between the trimmed V and J ends, which lost 3 bases and 5 bases, there was a span of 13 bases. The CDR3 reads CASSEFLAGETQYF. DNA of the CDR3: TGTGCCAGCAGTGAGTTTCTAGCTGGGGAGACCCAGTACTTC. Drawing the rest from reference TRBV2 and TRBJ2-5, the complete variable domain is EPEVTQTPSHQVTQMGQEVILRCVPISNHLYFYWYRQILGQKVEFLVSFYNNEISEKSEIFDDQFSVERPDGSNFTLKIRSTKLEDSAMYFCASSEFLAGETQYFGPGTRLLVL.

The genes are TRBV2 and TRBJ1-5; 12 bases align to TRBD1. The CDR3 length is 14 residues. Germline trimming cut 6 bases from V and 5 bases from J; bases unmatched to any gene: 2. Germline assignment: CDR1 SNHLY and CDR2 FYNNEI. CDR3 nucleotide sequence: TGTGCCAGCAGGGGGACAGGGGGCGATCAGCCCCAGCATTTT. Its protein is CASRGTGGDQPQHF.

This clone has just a few counts. This chain connects TRBV4-1 to TRBJ1-3, with D perhaps matching TRBD1 (5 bases). The V and J ends lost 0 bases and 3 bases respectively, with 15 bases between them. CDR3 length equals 17 residues. Germline V gene lookup returns CDR1 MGHRA and CDR2 YSYEKL. The CDR3 is CASSQEKMRGHGNTIYF. The DNA for the CDR3 is TGCGCCAGCAGCCAAGAAAAAATGCGAGGACATGGAAACACCATATATTTT.

This chain links TRBV5-1 with TRBJ2-1, with 9 bases aligning to TRBD1. Germline V gene lookup returns CDR1 SGHRS and CDR2 YFSETQ. The CDR3 covers 16 residues. J gave up 6 bases and V 7 bases, and 14 bases lay outside the gene matches. The CDR3 bases are TGCGCCAGCGGAATGCCCCTGGGACAGGGTGGCAATGAGCAGTTCTTC. This codes for CASGMPLGQGGNEQFF. Filled out from reference TRBV5-1 and TRBJ2-1, the complete variable domain reads KAGVTQTPRYLIKTRGQQVTLSCSPISGHRSVSWYQQTPGQGLQFLFEYFSETQRNKGNFPGRFSGRQFSNSRSEMNVSTLELGDSALYLCASGMPLGQGGNEQFFGPGTRLTVL.

This chain joins TRBV10-2 and TRBJ2-5, with D possibly TRBD1 on 6 matching bases. V gave up 6 bases and J gave up 5 bases, with 13 bases separating them. The CDR3 spans 13 residues. Germline V gene lookup returns CDR1 WSHSY and CDR2 SAAADI. The CDR3 bases are TGCGCCAGCAGGCCCAGGGGTGGGGAGACCCAGTACTTC. The encoded protein is CASRPRGGETQYF.

This clone was observed once. The chain joins TRBV5-1 to TRBJ1-1; 9 bases line up with TRBD1. The V gene end was trimmed by 4 bases and the J gene end by 7 bases; junction bases not matched to a gene: 11. The germline V gene has CDR1 SGHRS and CDR2 YFSETQ. The CDR3 totals 15 residues. The CDR3 sequence: CASSLWGQGEGEAFF. CDR3 nucleotides: TGCGCCAGCAGCCTGTGGGGACAGGGAGAAGGTGAAGCTTTCTTT.

The chain has TRBV7-6 and TRBJ1-2; TRBD1 is a possible D gene (5 bases). Germline CDR1 is SGHVS and CDR2 is FNYEAQ. CDR3 length: 14 amino acids. Trimming pared 4 bases from V and 4 bases from J, leaving 13 bases between. For the CDR3, the DNA is TGTGCCAGCAGCTCGGCTGTGGGGGGCTATGGCTACACCTTC. Residues: CASSSAVGGYGYTF.

The chain uses TRBV5-1 and TRBJ2-1; 15 bases are a match to TRBD2. The CDR3 length is 16 residues. Germline CDR1 reads SGHRS; CDR2 reads YFSETQ. V lost 3 bases to trimming and J lost 6 bases; unmatched junction nucleotides: 4. CDR3 loop: CASSSGLAGGPNEQFF. CDR3 nucleotide sequence: TGCGCCAGCAGCTCTGGACTAGCGGGGGGGCCCAATGAGCAGTTCTTC.

The chain couples TRBV21-1 to TRBJ2-6; the DNA was not used to check the table's D call, TRBD1. TRBV21-1 is reported as a pseudogene. The CDR3 length is 20 residues. The CDR3 DNA reads TGTGCCAGCAGCCAATTATACAGGTATTTTCCGCAATCTGGGGCCAACGTCCTGACTTTC. As protein: CASSQLYRYFPQSGANVLTF.

The V gene is TRBV6-5, the J gene TRBJ1-1; TRBD1 agrees at 8 bases. V was clipped by 5 bases and J by 0 bases; unmatched bases: 5. There are 15 residues in the CDR3. Germline CDR1 MNHEY, CDR2 SVGAGI. CDR3 coding DNA: TGTGCCAGCAGTCCTTGGACAGGGATGAACACTGAAGCTTTCTTT. It codes for CASSPWTGMNTEAFF.

This clone was detected only once. This chain links TRBV6-5 with TRBJ1-1; no firm D call. V was pared by 6 bases and J by 4 bases, with 12 bases between. This CDR3 spans 13 amino acids. Germline V gene sequence: CDR1 MNHEY, CDR2 SVGAGI. As DNA, the CDR3 is TGTGCCAGCAGCACAGAGACCTTCACTGAAGCTTTCTTT. This translates into CASSTETFTEAFF.

CDR3 residues: CASSPNSSGRGEQFF. In nucleotides, the CDR3 is TGTGCCAGCAGTCCCAACTCCAGCGGGAGAGGGGAGCAGTTCTTC. The chain has TRBV7-8 and TRBJ2-1, with 8 bases lining up with TRBD2. The CDR3 runs to 15 residues. Unmatched junction bases numbered 14, after V lost 6 bases and J lost 10 bases. In germline, CDR1 is SGHVS, CDR2 FQNEAQ.

The V gene is TRBV12-3 or TRBV12-4, the J gene TRBJ2-7, with a weak D call TRBD2 (5 bases). This CDR3 is 12 amino acids long. The germline V and J ends were trimmed by 3 bases and 6 bases, with 9 bases remaining between them. The CDR3 sequence is CASSLVGSEQYF. CDR3 DNA: TGTGCCAGCAGTTTGGTAGGGAGCGAGCAGTACTTC.

This chain links TRBV5-6 with TRBJ2-3; 14 bases match TRBD2. This CDR3 region has 18 residues. The trim removed 0 bases at V and 1 base at J, leaving 4 bases unmatched. Germline V lookup: CDR1 SGHDT, CDR2 YYEEEE. The CDR3 is CASSLGLAGGLGTDTQYF. The CDR3 nucleotides read TGTGCCAGCAGCTTGGGACTAGCGGGGGGGCTAGGCACAGATACGCAGTATTTT.